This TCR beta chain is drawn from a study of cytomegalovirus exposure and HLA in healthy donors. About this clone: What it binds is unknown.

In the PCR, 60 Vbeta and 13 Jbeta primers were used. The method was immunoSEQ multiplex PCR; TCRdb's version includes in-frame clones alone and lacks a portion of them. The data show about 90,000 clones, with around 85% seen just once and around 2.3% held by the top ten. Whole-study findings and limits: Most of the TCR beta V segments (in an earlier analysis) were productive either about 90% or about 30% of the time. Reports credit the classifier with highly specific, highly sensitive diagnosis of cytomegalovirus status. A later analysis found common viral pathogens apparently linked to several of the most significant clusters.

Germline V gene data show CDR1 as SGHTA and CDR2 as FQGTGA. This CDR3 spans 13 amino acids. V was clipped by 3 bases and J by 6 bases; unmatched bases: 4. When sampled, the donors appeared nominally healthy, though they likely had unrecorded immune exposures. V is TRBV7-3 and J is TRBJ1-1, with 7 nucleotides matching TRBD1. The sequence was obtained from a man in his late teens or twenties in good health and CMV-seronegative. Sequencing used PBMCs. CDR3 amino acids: CASSFPGTAEAFF. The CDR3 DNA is TGTGCCAGCAGCTTCCCCGGGACAGCTGAAGCTTTCTTT.